The text below deals with one TCR beta chain. As yet, its antigen is unknown. The record originates from a study of long-term antiretroviral therapy in people with HIV. General study findings and limits: Against controls, HIV repertoires showed narrower ranges of CDR3 length. The study collected blood between about 2003 and 2017, possibly under older ART regimens. Even long-term ART left TRB diversity below transplant donor controls, despite gains.

Every HIV-positive participant received treatment in the United States. Investigators performed immunoSEQ version v3.0 at survey level. This table comes from immunoSEQ multiplex PCR, and its TCRdb copy is limited to in-frame clones, with some not included. There are roughly 36,000 clones in the sample; approximately 85% occur only once, and nearly 5% lies in the top ten. The receptor was isolated from a woman in her twenties or thirties with HIV. Sequenced material: unsorted PBMCs, taken approximately 2.7 years before starting antiretroviral therapy.

The CDR3 spells CASRGLPYGYTF. The CDR3, as DNA: TGTGCCAGCAGGGGCCTTCCCTATGGCTACACCTTC. The rearrangement links TRBV27 to TRBJ1-2, with D hard to call. The V and J ends lost 6 bases and 4 bases respectively, with 9 bases between them. Per germline, CDR1 MNHEY and CDR2 SMNVEV (reference sequence). The CDR3 runs to 12 residues.